This T cell receptor beta chain emerged from a study of neurological immune-mediated disorders. Ten or more counts support this clonotype. Its antigen is currently unknown. TCRdb ran MiXCR on the 5' RACE reads and lists one entry per CDR3 protein. The sample contains about 71,000 distinct CDR3 sequences, nearly 3.5% of which appear only once. Whole-study results and caveats: On phylogenetic grouping, the repertoires of 18 of 34 multiple sclerosis patients fell within one related-CDR3 cluster, constituting a possible signature.

There are 14 residues in the CDR3. Trimming left V 2 bases short and J 3 bases short, with 12 bases between. Germline V CDR1 and CDR2: SGHRS, YFSETQ. Sequencing input: PBMCs. The gene calls are TRBV5-1 and TRBJ2-7; no reliable D call. This TCR derives from a man between 35 and 55 years old with multiple sclerosis. CDR3 protein: CASSFQAASYEQYF. Written as DNA, the CDR3 is TGCGCCAGCAGCTTCCAGGCTGCGAGCTACGAGCAGTACTTC.